Below, 27 T cell receptor beta chains from the same sample are listed, as sequenced in a study of cytomegalovirus exposure and HLA in healthy donors. Amplification used 60 Vbeta primers and 13 Jbeta primers. Method: immunoSEQ multiplex PCR; TCRdb's copy keeps in-frame clones and lacks some. This sample has about 110,000 clones; about four fifths occur once, and the top ten carry 2% to 2.5%. The source material was PBMCs. Every receptor here comes from a young man in good health and CMV-seronegative.

V and J are TRBV7-9 and TRBJ1-2; no reliable D call. Germline loops: CDR1 SEHNR, CDR2 FQNEAQ (reference sequence). The CDR3 runs to 14 residues. Trimming pared 4 bases from V and 2 bases from J, leaving 11 bases between. CDR3 protein: CASSSRTGNYGYTF. The CDR3 DNA sequence: TGTGCCAGCAGCTCTAGGACGGGGAACTATGGCTACACCTTC.

The V call is TRBV5-1, the J call TRBJ2-1; 14 positions match TRBD2. Trimming at V came to 4 bases and at J to 8 bases, leaving 14 bases not matched to a gene. This CDR3 is 18 amino acids long. Looked up from germline, CDR1 is SGHRS and CDR2 is YFSETQ. The CDR3 region is CASSTSPAGTSGGDEQFF. CDR3 sequence (DNA): TGCGCCAGCAGCACTTCACCTGCCGGGACTAGCGGGGGTGATGAGCAGTTCTTC.

The chain couples TRBV19 to TRBJ2-5, with 11 nucleotides matching TRBD2. The CDR3 has 16 residues. The junction had 7 bases not matched to a gene; V was cut back by 6 bases and J by 1 base. Germline-derived CDR1 and CDR2 are LNHDA and SQIVND (reference sequence). CDR3 amino acids: CASSGRTSGSQETQYF. CDR3 in DNA: TGTGCCAGTAGCGGTCGGACTAGCGGGTCCCAAGAGACCCAGTACTTC.

This sequence joins TRBV7-3 and TRBJ2-7; possibly TRBD1 for D (6 bases). In germline, CDR1 is SGHTA, CDR2 FQGTGA. The CDR3 length is 15 residues. V shed 0 bases and J shed 0 bases, with 9 bases lying between them. The CDR3 loop reads CASSLTARGSYEQYF. The CDR3, as DNA: TGTGCCAGCAGCTTAACAGCCAGGGGCTCCTACGAGCAGTACTTC.

This rearrangement joins TRBV7-9 to TRBJ1-3; D unresolved. CDR3 length: 14 amino acids. Trimming removed 6 bases from V and 0 bases from J, with 9 bases in between. CDR1 and CDR2 from the germline V gene are SEHNR and FQNEAQ (reference sequence). CDR3 sequence reads: CASSRGGSGNTIYF. CDR3 DNA sequence: TGTGCCAGCAGTCGGGGAGGCTCTGGAAACACCATATATTTT.

The chain recombines TRBV27 with TRBJ1-2, with D unresolved. CDR3 size: 14 residues. V lost 3 bases, J lost 3 bases, and 11 bases lay in between. Germline lookup yields CDR1 MNHEY and CDR2 SMNVEV (reference sequence). CDR3 amino acids: CASSFREVDYGYTF. The CDR3 coding sequence is TGTGCCAGCAGTTTCCGGGAGGTGGACTATGGCTACACCTTC.

The chain recombines TRBV5-1 with TRBJ2-1; 7 nucleotides match TRBD1. CDR3 size: 13 residues. V gave up 4 bases and J gave up 8 bases; unmatched junction bases: 6. CDR1 SGHRS and CDR2 YFSETQ come from the germline V gene. CDR3 bases: TGCGCCAGCAGCACCCGGGACAGCGATGAGCAGTTCTTC. This sequence encodes CASSTRDSDEQFF. Full variable domain (outside the CDR3, taken from reference TRBV5-1 and TRBJ2-1): KAGVTQTPRYLIKTRGQQVTLSCSPISGHRSVSWYQQTPGQGLQFLFEYFSETQRNKGNFPGRFSGRQFSNSRSEMNVSTLELGDSALYLCASSTRDSDEQFFGPGTRLTVL.

This chain connects TRBV29-1 to TRBJ2-1, with D unclear. The CDR3 covers 14 residues. Trimming removed 3 bases at V and 7 bases at J, with 16 bases between. From germline, CDR1 is SQVTM and CDR2 ANQGSEA. The CDR3 DNA sequence: TGCAGCGTTGACGTTCCGAAGGAGTGGAATGAGCAGTTCTTC. Its protein is CSVDVPKEWNEQFF.

The chain carries TRBV5-1 and TRBJ2-3; 10 bases map to TRBD1. The CDR3 has 15 amino acids. J lost 4 bases, V lost 4 bases, and 6 bases had no gene match. The germline V gene has CDR1 SGHRS and CDR2 YFSETQ. CDR3 bases: TGCGCCAGCAGCATAGGACAGGGGGGACCAGATACGCAGTATTTT. This gives the protein CASSIGQGGPDTQYF.

This sequence joins TRBV30 and TRBJ2-1; 9 bases are a match to TRBD2. The CDR3 contains 14 residues. Per the germline V gene, CDR1 is GTSNPN and CDR2 is SVGIG (reference sequence). The ends lost 0 bases at V and 7 bases at J; junction bases unmatched: 4. CDR3 bases: TGTGCCTGGAGTGTGGCGGGGGGGCAAAATGAGCAGTTCTTC. It codes for CAWSVAGGQNEQFF.

The chain is built from TRBV7-9 and TRBJ2-1; 12 bases match TRBD2. The CDR3 spans 15 residues. Germline CDR1 SEHNR, CDR2 FQNEAQ (reference sequence). After removal of 4 bases from V and 9 bases from J, the junction contained 7 bases not matched to a gene. The CDR3 sequence: CASSYWTSGDGEQFF. The CDR3 DNA reads TGTGCCAGCAGCTACTGGACTAGCGGGGACGGTGAGCAGTTCTTC.

The V gene is TRBV6-1, the J gene TRBJ2-2; 13 bases are shared with TRBD2. The CDR3 is made up of 15 amino acids. The V gene's germline CDR1 is MNHNS and CDR2 SASEGT. V lost 8 bases, J lost 6 bases, and 6 bases stayed unmatched. The CDR3 here is CASSLLAGGPGELFF. The CDR3 bases are TGTGCCAGCTCCTTACTAGCGGGAGGGCCCGGGGAGCTGTTTTTT.

The chain uses TRBV9 and TRBJ2-1; the match to TRBD2 covers 8 bases. With 3 bases clipped from V and 2 bases from J, the junction kept 10 bases outside the gene matches. The CDR3 has 17 residues. The germline CDR1 and CDR2 sequences are SGDLS and YYNGEE. This CDR3 is CASSERSGRGTYNEQFF. DNA for the CDR3: TGTGCCAGCAGCGAGAGAAGCGGGAGAGGGACCTACAATGAGCAGTTCTTC. Complete variable domain (other parts from reference TRBV9 and TRBJ2-1): DSGVTQTPKHLITATGQRVTLRCSPRSGDLSVYWYQQSLDQGLQFLIQYYNGEERAKGNILERFSAQQFPDLHSELNLSSLELGDSALYFCASSERSGRGTYNEQFFGPGTRLTVL.

The chain combines TRBV5-4 with TRBJ2-5, with 8 bases aligning to TRBD2. The trim removed 1 base at V and 7 bases at J, leaving 3 bases unmatched. In germline, CDR1 is SGHNT, CDR2 YYREEE (reference sequence). The CDR3 loop spans 13 amino acids. CDR3 DNA: TGTGCCAGCAGCTTGCCGGCGGGGGGGACCCAGTACTTC. Amino acids: CASSLPAGGTQYF.

V gene TRBV5-1 combines with J gene TRBJ1-4; D may be TRBD1 (6 bases). The CDR3 has 14 amino acids. V was cut by 5 bases and J by 4 bases, with 12 bases left in between. Germline assignment: CDR1 SGHRS and CDR2 YFSETQ. CDR3 protein: CASSTGPFNEKLFF. CDR3 in DNA: TGCGCCAGCAGTACAGGGCCCTTTAATGAAAAACTGTTTTTT.

J is TRBJ2-6 and V is TRBV27; D unresolved. Per germline, CDR1 MNHEY and CDR2 SMNVEV (reference sequence). V was shortened by 2 bases and J by 0 bases, with 11 bases between the two germline ends. There are 17 residues in the CDR3. This chain's CDR3 is CASSLVPVLSGANVLTF. In DNA, the CDR3 is TGTGCCAGCAGTTTAGTCCCGGTTCTCTCTGGGGCCAACGTCCTGACTTTC.

This sequence joins TRBV29-1 and TRBJ2-3; TRBD1 is a possible D gene (5 bases). Trimming shortened V by 4 bases and J by 2 bases, and 13 bases separated the two germline ends. CDR1 is SQVTM, CDR2 ANQGSEA, per germline. This CDR3 region has 14 residues. Here the CDR3 reads CSVVRQPSTDTQYF. For the CDR3, the DNA is TGCAGCGTTGTACGACAGCCCTCCACAGATACGCAGTATTTT.

The V gene is TRBV29-1, the J gene TRBJ2-1, with TRBD2 matching 10 bases. V was clipped by 0 bases and J by 0 bases; unmatched bases: 14. CDR3 length: 20 residues. Germline V lookup: CDR1 SQVTM, CDR2 ANQGSEA. Here the CDR3 reads CSVEDAPAGTSVSSYNEQFF. The CDR3 DNA is TGCAGCGTTGAAGATGCGCCGGCCGGGACTAGCGTGAGCTCCTACAATGAGCAGTTCTTC.

The V call is TRBV11-3, the J call TRBJ2-7; TRBD2 matches at 7 bases. The V gene end was trimmed by 5 bases and the J gene end by 5 bases; junction bases not matched to a gene: 6. The CDR3 runs to 13 residues. Germline CDR1 SGHNT, CDR2 YENEEA. In DNA form, the CDR3 reads TGTGCCAGCAGCCCCCCCGGGGGGAACGAGCAGTACTTC. Protein product: CASSPPGGNEQYF.

V is TRBV4-2 and J is TRBJ2-7; a possible D gene is TRBD2 (5 bases). V was clipped by 4 bases and J by 3 bases, with 13 bases between them. Germline loops: CDR1 LGHNA, CDR2 YNFKEQ. The CDR3 covers 14 residues. As DNA, the CDR3 is TGTGCCAGCAGCCCACTAGGACTCATCTACGAGCAGTACTTC. Residues: CASSPLGLIYEQYF.

The chain is built from TRBV11-3 and TRBJ1-1; 7 nucleotides line up with TRBD1. Germline CDR1 is SGHNT and CDR2 is YENEEA. V lost 0 bases, J lost 2 bases, and 6 bases stayed unmatched. The CDR3 is 16 amino acids. CDR3 sequence (DNA): TGTGCCAGCAGCTTAGACGGGACAGTTACTAACACTGAAGCTTTCTTT. As protein: CASSLDGTVTNTEAFF. Full variable domain (rest looked up from reference TRBV11-3 and TRBJ1-1): EAGVVQSPRYKIIEKKQPVAFWCNPISGHNTLYWYLQNLGQGPELLIRYENEEAVDDSQLPKDRFSAERLKGVDSTLKIQPAELGDSAVYLCASSLDGTVTNTEAFFGQGTRLTVV.

In DNA, the CDR3 is TGTGCCAGCAGCTTAAGGCAGGGTCCCACAGATACGCAGTATTTT. It encodes CASSLRQGPTDTQYF. This chain connects TRBV7-3 to TRBJ2-3; D may be TRBD1 (5 bases). This CDR3 comprises 15 residues. V lost 1 base and J 2 bases, leaving 10 bases between the germline ends. Germline assignment: CDR1 SGHTA and CDR2 FQGTGA. The full variable domain, in which reference TRBV7-3 and TRBJ2-3 provide the parts outside the CDR3, is GAGVSQTPSNKVTEKGKYVELRCDPISGHTALYWYRQSLGQGPEFLIYFQGTGAADDSGLPNDRFFAVRPEGSVSTLKIQRTERGDSAVYLCASSLRQGPTDTQYFGPGTRLTVL.

V and J are TRBV28 and TRBJ1-1; the match to TRBD1 covers 9 bases. The CDR3 length is 14 residues. Germline V CDR1 and CDR2: MDHEN, SYDVKM. Trimming removed 5 bases from V and 1 base from J; junction bases left unmatched: 2. Written as DNA, the CDR3 is TGTGCCAGCAGTAGGGGACAGGGGAACACTGAAGCTTTCTTT. This encodes CASSRGQGNTEAFF.

This clone occurred once. The J gene is TRBJ1-4, the V gene TRBV9; the match to TRBD1 covers 8 bases. CDR1 and CDR2 from the germline V gene are SGDLS and YYNGEE. V lost 0 bases to trimming and J lost 8 bases; unmatched junction nucleotides: 6. The CDR3 runs 15 residues. Written as DNA, the CDR3 is TGTGCCAGCAGCGTAGGCGACAGGGGCGACGAAAAACTGTTTTTT. This sequence encodes CASSVGDRGDEKLFF.

The rearrangement links TRBV11-3 to TRBJ2-2; D remains unclear. The V gene lost 1 base and the J gene lost 8 bases, with 5 bases spanning the gap. The CDR3 loop spans 12 amino acids. CDR1 and CDR2 (germline): SGHNT, YENEEA. CDR3 in amino acids: CASSLVYGELFF. The CDR3 DNA reads as TGTGCCAGCAGCTTAGTCTATGGGGAGCTGTTTTTT.

V usage is TRBV30 and J usage is TRBJ2-3; 8 bases are a match to TRBD2. The CDR3 is made up of 14 amino acids. V lost 3 bases and J lost 6; bases outside the gene matches: 8. The germline V gene encodes CDR1 GTSNPN and CDR2 SVGIG (reference sequence). The CDR3 here is CAWSARPGGDTQYF. CDR3 DNA sequence: TGTGCCTGGAGCGCAAGACCGGGGGGGGATACGCAGTATTTT.

The chain carries TRBV7-2 and TRBJ2-5, with 11 bases fitting TRBD1. The CDR3 is made up of 15 amino acids. CDR1 is SGHTA and CDR2 is FQGNSA in the germline V gene. The V and J ends lost 5 bases and 4 bases, in that order; junction bases with no gene match: 6. This CDR3 reads CASSRDRGGSETQYF. For the CDR3, the DNA is TGTGCCAGCAGCCGGGACAGGGGGGGGTCAGAGACCCAGTACTTC. Together with reference TRBV7-2 and TRBJ2-5, the CDR3 gives the full variable domain: GAGVSQSPSNKVTEKGKDVELRCDPISGHTALYWYRQSLGQGLEFLIYFQGNSAPDKSGLPSDRFSAERTGGSVSTLTIQRTQQEDSAVYLCASSRDRGGSETQYFGPGTRLLVL.